This T cell receptor (beta chain) is drawn from a study of cytomegalovirus exposure and HLA in healthy donors. Study conclusions and caveats: Being indistinguishable, some V segments were excluded, TRBV6-2 and TRBV6-3 among them. Later work found most CMV-associated TCR beta chains apparently HLA-restricted.

CDR1 SGHDT and CDR2 YYEEEE come from the germline V gene. Losses at the gene ends were 0 bases for V and 9 bases for J; bases not matched to a gene: 6. This CDR3 has 15 amino acids. PCR primers comprised 60 Vbeta and 13 Jbeta primers. Data came from immunoSEQ multiplex PCR; TCRdb stores just in-frame clones and leaves some out. The data contain 100,000 to 150,000 clones, about 73% of them singletons. In regard to this clone: Antigen specificity is unknown.

This chain connects TRBV5-6 to TRBJ1-6, with 7 bases fitting TRBD1. Sequences were obtained from PBMCs. This TCR was recovered from a woman aged 40 to 50 in good health and CMV-seronegative. CDR3 in amino acids: CASSLGDRVGSPLHF. Here the CDR3 DNA reads TGTGCCAGCAGCTTGGGTGACAGGGTTGGTTCACCCCTCCACTTT.